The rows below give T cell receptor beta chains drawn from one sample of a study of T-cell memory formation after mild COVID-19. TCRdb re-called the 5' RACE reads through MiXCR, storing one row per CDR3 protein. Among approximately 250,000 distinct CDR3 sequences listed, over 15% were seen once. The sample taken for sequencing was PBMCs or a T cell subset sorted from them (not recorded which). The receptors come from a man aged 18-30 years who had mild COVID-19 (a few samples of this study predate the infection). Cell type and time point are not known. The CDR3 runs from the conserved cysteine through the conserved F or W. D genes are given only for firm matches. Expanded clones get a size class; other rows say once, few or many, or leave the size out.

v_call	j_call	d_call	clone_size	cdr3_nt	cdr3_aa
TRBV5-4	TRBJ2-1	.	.	TGTGCCAGCAGCTTGGATGGGACTTCGTACAATGAGCAGTTC	CASSLDGTSYNEQF
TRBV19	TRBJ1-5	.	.	TGTGCCAGTAGTATAGAGGTCGCTAGCAATCAGCCCCAGCATTTT	CASSIEVASNQPQHF
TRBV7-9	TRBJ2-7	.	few	TGTGCCAGCAGCTGGATCCTCTTGGGCGAGCAGTACTTC	CASSWILLGEQYF
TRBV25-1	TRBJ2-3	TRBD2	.	TGTGCCAGCAGTGAATGGGTAGCGGGGAGCACAGATACGCAGTATTTT	CASSEWVAGSTDTQYF
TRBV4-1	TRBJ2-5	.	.	TGCGCCAGCAGCCAAGCTACAGGACACGCATTCCAAGAGACCCAGTACTTC	CASSQATGHAFQETQYF
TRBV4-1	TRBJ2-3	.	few	TGCGCCAGCAGCCAAGAACTCGATACGCAGTATTTT	CASSQELDTQYF
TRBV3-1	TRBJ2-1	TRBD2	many	TGTGCCAGCAGCCAGGCCGGCAGCGGGGGCTCCTACAATGAGCAGTTCTTC	CASSQAGSGGSYNEQFF
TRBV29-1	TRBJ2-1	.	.	TGCAGCGTTGAAGATGGGGCGGGGGCGCACAATGAGCAGTTCTTC	CSVEDGAGAHNEQFF
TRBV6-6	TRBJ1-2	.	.	TGTGCCAGCAGTTGGGACCGATTGGACGGCTACACCTTC	CASSWDRLDGYTF
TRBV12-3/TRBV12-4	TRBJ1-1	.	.	TGTGCCAGCAGTTTAGGGGACATGAACACTGAAGCTTTCTTT	CASSLGDMNTEAFF
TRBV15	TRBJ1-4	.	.	TGTGCCACCAGCAGAGCCGAAAAACTGTTTTTT	CATSRAEKLFF
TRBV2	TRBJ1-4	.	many	TGTGCCAGCAAACGGGACGTACATAATGAAAAACTGTTTTTT	CASKRDVHNEKLFF
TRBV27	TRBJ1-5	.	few	TGTGCCAGCAGTTTACGGGGTCAGCCCCAGCATTTT	CASSLRGQPQHF
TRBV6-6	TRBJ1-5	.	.	TGTGCCAGCAGCCTCGAGACCCAGCCCCAGCATTTT	CASSLETQPQHF
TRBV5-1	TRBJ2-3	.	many	TGCGCCAGCAGCTCCCAAGGTCCGGCAGGAACGCAGTATTTT	CASSSQGPAGTQYF
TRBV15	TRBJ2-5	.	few	TGTGCCACCAGCAGGGATTCCGGACAGCAAGAGACCCAGTACTTC	CATSRDSGQQETQYF
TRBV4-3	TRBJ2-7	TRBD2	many	TGCGCCAGCAGCCGCTCCCTTCTTACGGGGGGGCAAAGCCCGTACTTC	CASSRSLLTGGQSPYF
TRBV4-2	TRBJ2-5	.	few	TGTGCCAGCAGCCAAGCCTCCGGCAGGGGAGAGACCCAGTACTTC	CASSQASGRGETQYF
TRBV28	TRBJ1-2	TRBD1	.	TGTGCCAGCAGTTCCACGACAGGGGCCTACTATGGCTACACCTTC	CASSSTTGAYYGYTF
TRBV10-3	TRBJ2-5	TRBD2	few	TGTGCCATCAGTGAAGGCGGGGGGTACCAAGAGACCCAGTACTTC	CAISEGGGYQETQYF
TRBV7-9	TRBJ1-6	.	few	TGTGCCAGCAGCTTAATTTCCGGAAGAAGCTCCTATAATTCACCCCTCCACTTT	CASSLISGRSSYNSPLHF
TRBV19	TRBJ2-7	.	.	TGTGCCAGTAGTATGAGTAGCGTATCCTCCTACGAGCAGTACTTC	CASSMSSVSSYEQYF
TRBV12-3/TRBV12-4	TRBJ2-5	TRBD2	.	TGTGCCAGCAGAGCTAGCGGGGGTGCGGAGACCCAGTACTTC	CASRASGGAETQYF
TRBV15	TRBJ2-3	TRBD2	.	TGTGCCACCAGCAGGAGGGCTAGCGGGGGCACAGATACGCAGTATTTT	CATSRRASGGTDTQYF
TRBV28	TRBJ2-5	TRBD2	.	TGTGCCAGCAGTTTAGCTCCGGGGGGGCCCTTTAGGGAGACCCAGTACTTC	CASSLAPGGPFRETQYF
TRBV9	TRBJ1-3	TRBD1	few	TGTGCCAGCAGCGTAGACCCGACAGGGTTATACTCTGGAAACACCATATATTTT	CASSVDPTGLYSGNTIYF
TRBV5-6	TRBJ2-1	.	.	TGTGCCAGCAGTTCAGGCCCAGAGCAGTTCTTC	CASSSGPEQFF
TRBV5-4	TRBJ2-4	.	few	.	CASSFGPGENIQYF
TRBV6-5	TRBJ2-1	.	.	TGTGCCATACAAGGGTCCTCTGACGATGAGCAGTTCTTC	CAIQGSSDDEQFF
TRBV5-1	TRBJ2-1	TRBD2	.	TGCGCCAGCAGGAGGGGAGGGGCCAACAATGAGCAGTTCTTC	CASRRGGANNEQFF
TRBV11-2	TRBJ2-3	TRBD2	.	TGTGCCAGCAGCGCCGCTCTAGCGGGGGGGCCAGATACGCAGTATTTT	CASSAALAGGPDTQYF
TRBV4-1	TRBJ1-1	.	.	TGCGCCAGCAGCCCAAGGGAGGCGGGGGACACTGAAGCTTTCTTT	CASSPREAGDTEAFF
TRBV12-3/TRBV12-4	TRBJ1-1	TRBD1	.	TGTGCCAGCAGTTTGGGGGACAGCTTCTACACTGAAGCTTTCTTT	CASSLGDSFYTEAFF
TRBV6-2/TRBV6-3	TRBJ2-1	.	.	TGTGCCAGCAGTTACGGCAGCCCCGAGCAGCAGTTCTTC	CASSYGSPEQQFF
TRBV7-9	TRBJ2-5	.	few	TGTGCCAGCAGCTTAGCGGCAGGGCGGGAAGAGACCCAGTACTTC	CASSLAAGREETQYF
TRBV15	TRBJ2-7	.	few	TGTGCCACCAGCAGAGTAATGGCAGGGCGAACTGGCGAGCAGTACTTC	CATSRVMAGRTGEQYF
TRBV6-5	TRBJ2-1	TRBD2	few	TGTGCCAGCAGTTCTAGGACTAGCGGGGGAGGTGAGCAGTTCTTC	CASSSRTSGGGEQFF
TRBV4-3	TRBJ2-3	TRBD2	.	TGCGCCAGCAGCCAAGCCCTAGCGGGGGCAGGACATACGCAGTATTTT	CASSQALAGAGHTQYF
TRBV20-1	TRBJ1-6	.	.	TGCAGTGCTAGAGCCCAACAGGCGAGGAATTCACCCCTCCACTTT	CSARAQQARNSPLHF
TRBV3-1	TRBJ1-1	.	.	TGTGCCAGCAGCCAAGCCCCAGGGGTCGCTTTCTTT	CASSQAPGVAFF
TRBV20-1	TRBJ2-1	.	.	TGCAGTGCTAGGGGTCTAGCTTCCTACAATGAGCAGTTCTTC	CSARGLASYNEQFF
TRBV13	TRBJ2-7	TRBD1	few	TGTGCCAGCAGCCCAGGGGGCGGCTCCTACGAGCAGTACTTC	CASSPGGGSYEQYF
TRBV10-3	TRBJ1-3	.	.	TGTGCCATCAGTGAGTCGAAGGGGAGCTCTGGAAACACCATATATTTT	CAISESKGSSGNTIYF
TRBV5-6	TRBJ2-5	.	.	TGTGCCAGCAGCTTGTACGCTAGAGAAGAGACCCAGTACTTC	CASSLYAREETQYF
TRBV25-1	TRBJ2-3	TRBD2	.	TGTGCCAGTCGAGGACTAGCCGATACGCAGTATTTT	CASRGLADTQYF
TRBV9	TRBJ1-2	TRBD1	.	TGTGCCAGCAGCGCAGCAGGGACAGGAGTATATGGCTACACCTTC	CASSAAGTGVYGYTF
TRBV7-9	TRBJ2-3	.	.	TGTGCCAGCAGCTTAGTTGCTCAGCCACACACAGATACGCAGTATTTT	CASSLVAQPHTDTQYF
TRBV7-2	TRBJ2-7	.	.	TGTGCCAGCAGCTTAGGACAGGCTCCGTCCTACGAGCAGTACTTC	CASSLGQAPSYEQYF